The next 27 T cell receptor beta chains were all read from a single sample in a study of T cell responses to AZD1222 COVID-19 vaccine. The table came from immunoSEQ multiplex PCR; TCRdb's copy has only in-frame clones and leaves some out. This table holds roughly 66,000 clones, approximately 85% found once. This material consisted of peripheral blood, taken on day 0 of AZD1222 vaccination. The receptor set was obtained from an adult in good health.

The rearrangement links TRBV4-3 to TRBJ1-4; 8 bases fit TRBD1. The CDR3 has 16 residues. Per the germline V gene, CDR1 is LGHNA and CDR2 is YSLEER. Losses at the gene ends were 2 bases for V and 4 bases for J; bases not matched to a gene: 6. CDR3 coding DNA: TGCGCCAGCAGCCAAATCGACAGGGGCCATAATGAAAAACTGTTTTTT. Protein product: CASSQIDRGHNEKLFF.

The chain employs TRBV6-2 or TRBV6-3 and TRBJ1-1; 9 bases align to TRBD1. V trimming: 6 bases; J trimming: 6 bases; junction bases outside the gene matches: 8. There are 14 residues in the CDR3. Germline CDR1 MNHEY, CDR2 SVGEGT. In DNA, the CDR3 is TGTGCCAGCAGCCCGCTAACAGGGGGCCCTGAAGCTTTCTTT. Amino acids: CASSPLTGGPEAFF.

Note on this clone: An end of the junction does not agree with germline; a read error may underlie this. V usage is TRBV7-9 and J usage is TRBJ2-1; D uncertain. Germline-derived CDR1 and CDR2 are SEHNR and FQNEAQ (reference sequence). The CDR3 runs to 12 residues. The CDR3 is CASRLETNEQFF. The CDR3 bases are TGTGCCAGCAGATTAGAAACTAATGAGCAGTTCTTC.

The V and J genes are TRBV5-5 and TRBJ2-3, with D possibly matching TRBD2 (6 bases). From germline, CDR1 is SGHKS and CDR2 YYEKEE (reference sequence). The V and J ends lost 0 bases and 0 bases respectively, with 11 bases between them. The CDR3 extends over 16 amino acids. CDR3 protein: CASSLELAVSTDTQYF. CDR3 sequence (DNA): TGTGCCAGCAGCTTGGAGTTAGCGGTTAGCACAGATACGCAGTATTTT.

The V and J genes are TRBV19 and TRBJ2-3; maybe TRBD2 (6 bases). The CDR3 contains 15 residues. The V end lost 5 bases, the J end lost 4 bases, and 16 bases lay between the germline ends. The germline CDR1 and CDR2 sequences are LNHDA and SQIVND (reference sequence). The CDR3 sequence is CASSPEGVFSDTQYF. The CDR3 DNA reads as TGTGCCAGTAGTCCGGAGGGCGTATTTTCAGATACGCAGTATTTT. The whole variable domain, filled in from reference TRBV19 and TRBJ2-3, reads DGGITQSPKYLFRKEGQNVTLSCEQNLNHDAMYWYRQDPGQGLRLIYYSQIVNDFQKGDIAEGYSVSREKKESFPLTVTSAQKNPTAFYLCASSPEGVFSDTQYFGPGTRLTVL.

The chain couples TRBV5-4 to TRBJ1-1, with D unclear. V lost 0 bases, J lost 1 base, and 7 bases lay in between. The CDR3 has 14 amino acids. Germline V CDR1 and CDR2: SGHNT, YYREEE (reference sequence). The CDR3 spells CASSLVRGNTEAFF. CDR3 DNA sequence: TGTGCCAGCAGCTTGGTACGAGGGAACACTGAAGCTTTCTTT.

The rearrangement uses TRBV30 and TRBJ1-2; TRBD1 is a possible D gene (5 bases). The CDR3 is made up of 12 amino acids. CDR1 and CDR2 from the germline V gene are GTSNPN and SVGIG (reference sequence). The germline V and J ends were trimmed by 5 bases and 2 bases, with 9 bases remaining between them. The CDR3 region has the DNA TGTGCCTGGTCTGCAGGGAACTATGGCTACACCTTC. Translation gives CAWSAGNYGYTF.

The chain links TRBV5-6 to TRBJ2-2; 9 bases agree with TRBD1. Germline V gives CDR1 SGHDT, CDR2 YYEEEE. V trimming: 5 bases; J trimming: 4 bases; junction bases outside the gene matches: 6. The CDR3 has 15 amino acids. The CDR3 region is CASSRRDRVTGELFF. The CDR3 DNA is TGTGCCAGCAGTAGGCGGGACAGGGTCACCGGGGAGCTGTTTTTT.

The chain employs TRBV6-5 and TRBJ2-5, with D hard to call. Per germline, CDR1 MNHEY and CDR2 SVGAGI. With 2 bases removed from V and 5 bases from J, the gap between germline ends came to 3 bases. CDR3 length equals 11 residues. CDR3 sequence (DNA): TGTGCCAGCAGTTACATCGAGACCCAGTACTTC. It specifies CASSYIETQYF.

V is TRBV28 and J is TRBJ2-4; tentatively, D is TRBD1 or TRBD2 (7 bases each). Germline lookup yields CDR1 MDHEN and CDR2 SYDVKM. The CDR3 is 16 residues long. The germline V and J ends were trimmed by 3 bases and 7 bases, with 19 bases remaining between them. CDR3 bases: TGTGCCAGCAGTTTCGTTAGGAGACAGGGAGGGAACATTCAGTACTTC. Its protein product is CASSFVRRQGGNIQYF.

V is TRBV5-6 and J is TRBJ1-1, with 7 bases matching TRBD1. Germline trimming cut 3 bases from V and 5 bases from J; bases unmatched to any gene: 19. Per the germline V gene, CDR1 is SGHDT and CDR2 is YYEEEE. The CDR3 consists of 18 residues. CDR3 coding DNA: TGTGCCAGCAGCTCGACAGGGAGAGGTATGGGTACGGGGACTGAAGCTTTCTTT. This translates into CASSSTGRGMGTGTEAFF.

This clone has more than one count but fewer than ten. The V and J genes are TRBV28 and TRBJ2-7, with 7 bases matching TRBD1. CDR3 length: 16 residues. V gave up 6 bases and J gave up 3 bases; unmatched junction bases: 14. Germline loops: CDR1 MDHEN, CDR2 SYDVKM. The DNA of the CDR3 is TGTGCCAGCAGCGATAACCCAGGACAGGTCAACTACGAGCAGTACTTC. Encoded protein: CASSDNPGQVNYEQYF.

This clone was found once. The CDR3 sequence is CASSQDLRGLEAFF. The CDR3 bases are TGCGCCAGCAGCCAAGATCTAAGGGGGCTAGAAGCTTTCTTT. The chain employs TRBV4-3 and TRBJ1-1; 7 nucleotides match TRBD1. The CDR3 extends over 14 amino acids. The trim removed 0 bases at V and 8 bases at J, leaving 6 bases unmatched. Germline V lookup: CDR1 LGHNA, CDR2 YSLEER.

CDR3 amino acids: CASSQDIYEVQGEETQYF. DNA for the CDR3: TGCGCCAGCAGCCAAGATATCTATGAGGTACAGGGTGAGGAGACCCAGTACTTC. This chain links TRBV4-1 with TRBJ2-5, with D possibly TRBD1 on 6 matching bases. Between the trimmed V and J ends, which lost 0 bases and 5 bases, there was a span of 22 bases. Looked up from germline, CDR1 is MGHRA and CDR2 is YSYEKL. This CDR3 has 18 amino acids.

The chain is built from TRBV4-2 and TRBJ1-2, with TRBD1 matching over 9 bases. The V gene's germline CDR1 is LGHNA and CDR2 YNFKEQ. The CDR3 covers 15 residues. After removal of 0 bases from V and 8 bases from J, the junction contained 7 bases not matched to a gene. CDR3 amino acids: CASSQDLRTGVGYTF. The CDR3 DNA reads as TGTGCCAGCAGCCAAGACCTCAGGACAGGGGTGGGCTACACCTTC.

The chain combines TRBV19 with TRBJ1-2, with a weak D call TRBD1 (5 bases). The V and J ends lost 2 bases and 3 bases respectively, with 10 bases between them. This CDR3 is 14 amino acids long. CDR1 and CDR2 (germline): LNHDA, SQIVND (reference sequence). Here the CDR3 reads CASSILRGDYGYTF. The CDR3 coding sequence is TGTGCCAGTAGTATACTTCGGGGGGACTATGGCTACACCTTC.

This rearrangement joins TRBV7-2 to TRBJ1-4; 10 bases line up with TRBD1. The CDR3 runs 16 residues. Germline V gene data show CDR1 as SGHTA and CDR2 as FQGNSA. V lost 5 bases, J lost 7 bases, and 10 bases stayed unmatched. CDR3 DNA sequence: TGTGCCAGCAGCCAAGACTTCGGGACAGGGGTTGAAAAACTGTTTTTT. Translated: CASSQDFGTGVEKLFF.

This clone was counted at least ten times. The same CDR3 can be traced to other DNA sequences in this sample. The CDR3 region is CASSADRVSGNTIYF. CDR3 nucleotides: TGTGCCAGCAGCGCAGACAGGGTCTCTGGAAACACCATATATTTT. The chain couples TRBV9 to TRBJ1-3, with 7 bases lining up with TRBD1. The CDR3 is 15 residues long. The V gene end was trimmed by 3 bases and the J gene end by 0 bases; junction bases not matched to a gene: 3. Germline CDR1 SGDLS, CDR2 YYNGEE.

This clone was picked up a small number of times. The rearrangement links TRBV5-1 to TRBJ2-7, with 7 bases aligning to TRBD1. This CDR3 has 14 amino acids. Unmatched junction bases numbered 3, after V lost 3 bases and J lost 0 bases. CDR1 is SGHRS, CDR2 YFSETQ, per germline. CDR3: CASSSRTGSYEQYF. DNA of the CDR3: TGCGCCAGCAGCTCTAGGACAGGCTCCTACGAGCAGTACTTC.

This clone was observed a few times. This chain links TRBV10-3 with TRBJ1-2; 12 bases align to TRBD1. The length of the CDR3 is 19 residues. The trim removed 7 bases at V and 4 bases at J, leaving 19 bases unmatched. Germline CDR1 and CDR2: ENHRY and SYGVKD. The CDR3 loop is CAITLGPGTGGAAFYGYTF. CDR3 coding DNA: TGTGCCATCACCCTAGGCCCGGGGACAGGGGGCGCTGCCTTCTATGGCTACACCTTC.

The genes are TRBV12-3 or TRBV12-4 and TRBJ1-1, with 9 bases matching TRBD1. This CDR3 region has 11 residues. After removal of 5 bases from V and 10 bases from J, the junction contained 2 bases not matched to a gene. The CDR3 nucleotides read TGTGCCAGCAGTACGACAGGGGGAGCTTTCTTT. Encoded protein: CASSTTGGAFF.

The sample holds a few counts of this clone. The chain carries TRBV7-6 and TRBJ2-5; D possibly corresponds to TRBD1 (5 bases). Between the trimmed V and J ends, which lost 2 bases and 5 bases, there was a span of 9 bases. Germline loops: CDR1 SGHVS, CDR2 FNYEAQ. This CDR3 contains 13 residues. This CDR3 is CASSLQGLETQYF. For the CDR3, the DNA is TGTGCCAGCAGCTTACAGGGTTTGGAGACCCAGTACTTC.

The chain links TRBV10-2 to TRBJ1-1; tentatively, D is TRBD1 (5 bases). Trimming left V 8 bases short and J 5 bases short, with 12 bases between. Per the germline V gene, CDR1 is WSHSY and CDR2 is SAAADI. The CDR3 runs 12 residues. The CDR3, as DNA: TGCGCCAGCCTCGGGGGAGGAACTGAAGCTTTCTTT. It yields the protein CASLGGGTEAFF.

The rearrangement uses TRBV6-6 and TRBJ2-7, with 8 bases fitting TRBD1. Unmatched junction bases numbered 0, after V lost 5 bases and J lost 3 bases. Germline V gives CDR1 MNHNY, CDR2 SVGAGI (reference sequence). The CDR3 sequence is 12 residues long. The CDR3 reads CASSGQGYEQYF. The CDR3 DNA reads TGTGCCAGCAGTGGACAGGGCTACGAGCAGTACTTC.

The chain combines TRBV4-3 with TRBJ1-4; D is possibly TRBD1 (5 bases). Trimming took off 1 base at V and 4 bases at J, with 10 bases between the two ends. Germline V CDR1 and CDR2: LGHNA, YSLEER. This CDR3 comprises 15 residues. Written as DNA, the CDR3 is TGCGCCAGCAGCCAAGTGGGGGGAGTTAATGAAAAACTGTTTTTT. Translation gives CASSQVGGVNEKLFF.

The gene calls are TRBV6-2 or TRBV6-3 and TRBJ2-1, with 11 bases aligning to TRBD1. Germline V CDR1 and CDR2: MNHEY, SVGEGT. The CDR3 is 14 amino acids. Losses at the gene ends were 5 bases for V and 6 bases for J; bases not matched to a gene: 3. CDR3 bases: TGTGCCAGCAGTACCGGGACAGGGGGCAATGAGCAGTTCTTC. This translates into CASSTGTGGNEQFF.

The V call is TRBV11-3, the J call TRBJ1-4; 9 bases match TRBD1. Trimming cost V 5 bases and J 7 bases; bases outside gene matches: 8. CDR1 SGHNT and CDR2 YENEEA come from the germline V gene. This CDR3 spans 15 amino acids. DNA of the CDR3: TGTGCCAGCAGCCCCCGACAGGGGGGAGGTGAAAAACTGTTTTTT. Amino acid sequence: CASSPRQGGGEKLFF. The whole variable domain, remainder taken from reference TRBV11-3 and TRBJ1-4, is EAGVVQSPRYKIIEKKQPVAFWCNPISGHNTLYWYLQNLGQGPELLIRYENEEAVDDSQLPKDRFSAERLKGVDSTLKIQPAELGDSAVYLCASSPRQGGGEKLFFGSGTQLSVL.